These 30 T cell receptor beta chains came from one sample sequenced in a study of blood T cell repertoires in COVID-19. Sequencing was performed with immunoSEQ multiplex PCR; in TCRdb, only in-frame clones are kept and a portion is missing. Among some 210,000 clones listed, roughly 78% were seen once. Material for sequencing was peripheral blood. These receptor sequences come from a woman in her 40s with acute or convalescent COVID-19.

The chain joins TRBV24-1 to TRBJ2-1; 7 bases line up with TRBD2. Losses at the gene ends were 5 bases for V and 0 bases for J; bases not matched to a gene: 9. The V gene's germline CDR1 is KGHDR and CDR2 SFDVKD. The CDR3 is 17 residues long. CDR3 nucleotides: TGTGCCACCAGTGGATCTGGGGGGGAGAGCTCCTACAATGAGCAGTTCTTC. Residues: CATSGSGGESSYNEQFF.

The chain couples TRBV5-1 to TRBJ1-2; no clear D. CDR1 is SGHRS and CDR2 is YFSETQ in the germline V gene. This CDR3 has 15 residues. V was clipped by 0 bases and J by 3 bases, with 12 bases between them. CDR3 sequence (DNA): TGCGCCAGCAGCTTGGCCCACCCCGGGGACTATGGCTACACCTTC. Its protein is CASSLAHPGDYGYTF.

V and J are TRBV24-1 and TRBJ2-6; 8 bases match TRBD1. This CDR3 has 16 amino acids. The germline CDR1 and CDR2 sequences are KGHDR and SFDVKD. V shed 12 bases, J shed 0 bases, and the junction held 9 bases outside the gene matches. CDR3 residues: CAVMTGEPSGANVLTF. CDR3 nucleotides: TGTGCCGTCATGACAGGGGAACCCTCTGGGGCCAACGTCCTGACTTTC.

This rearrangement joins TRBV7-6 to TRBJ1-1; tentatively, D is TRBD1 (5 bases). Germline V gives CDR1 SGHVS, CDR2 FNYEAQ. The CDR3 is 15 residues long. Trimming removed 2 bases at V and 6 bases at J, with 16 bases between. CDR3 protein: CASSLSYGGTAEAFF. CDR3 DNA: TGTGCCAGCAGCTTATCGTATGGAGGGACGGCTGAAGCTTTCTTT.

This chain joins TRBV10-3 and TRBJ1-4; 8 nucleotides line up with TRBD1. The CDR3 covers 14 residues. The J segment lost 5 bases and the V segment lost 6 bases, leaving 5 bases of the junction unmatched. CDR1 ENHRY and CDR2 SYGVKD come from the germline V gene. CDR3 in amino acids: CAISLTGENEKLFF. CDR3 coding DNA: TGTGCCATCAGCTTGACAGGGGAGAATGAAAAACTGTTTTTT.

The gene calls are TRBV2 and TRBJ2-7; the D gene is possibly TRBD2 (6 bases). CDR1 and CDR2 from the germline V gene are SNHLY and FYNNEI. The CDR3 is 16 amino acids. The ends were cut back, 3 bases at V and 4 bases at J, with 19 bases in the middle. The CDR3 sequence is CASSEEGPTLKYEQYF. CDR3 DNA: TGTGCCAGCAGTGAGGAGGGACCGACCCTCAAGTACGAGCAGTACTTC.

This chain connects TRBV12-2 to TRBJ2-2; the listed D gene, TRBD2, was not tested against the DNA. TRBV12-2 is listed as a pseudogene. The CDR3 is made up of 17 amino acids. The CDR3 here is CASRLHPNFCNTGELFF. CDR3 coding DNA: TGTGCAAGTCGCTTACACCCGAACTTTTGCAACACCGGGGAGCTGTTTTTT.

In this sample, this clone turned up a few times. The genes are TRBV19 and TRBJ2-5, with 10 bases fitting TRBD2. The CDR3 sequence is 14 residues long. From germline, CDR1 is LNHDA and CDR2 SQIVND (reference sequence). V lost 6 bases and J lost 5; bases outside the gene matches: 6. In nucleotides, the CDR3 is TGTGCCAGTAGATCCAGCGGGAGGGTTGAGACCCAGTACTTC. Residues: CASRSSGRVETQYF.

The gene calls are TRBV6-2 or TRBV6-3 and TRBJ2-7; unclear D gene. The CDR3 covers 11 residues. With 5 bases removed from V and 2 bases from J, the gap between germline ends came to 4 bases. Germline loops: CDR1 MNHEY, CDR2 SVGEGT. The CDR3 nucleotides are TGTGCCAGCAGTCAGACCTACGAGCAGTACTTC. It is translated as CASSQTYEQYF.

J is TRBJ2-2 and V is TRBV2; D perhaps matches TRBD2 (7 bases). The CDR3 is 14 residues long. Per germline, CDR1 SNHLY and CDR2 FYNNEI. CDR3 amino acids: CESRRGAGTGELFF. CDR3 DNA: TGTGAGAGTCGCCGGGGGGCGGGCACCGGGGAGCTGTTTTTT.

This clone was picked up a small number of times. This chain connects TRBV18 to TRBJ2-5; possibly TRBD1 for D (6 bases). Trimming took 2 bases from V and 1 from J, leaving 8 bases between them. From germline, CDR1 is KGHSH and CDR2 LQKENI. The CDR3 is 14 amino acids. CDR3 residues: CASSPRGIQETQYF. The DNA for the CDR3 is TGTGCCAGCTCACCAAGGGGGATCCAAGAGACCCAGTACTTC. Complete variable domain (other parts from reference TRBV18 and TRBJ2-5): NAGVMQNPRHLVRRRGQEARLRCSPMKGHSHVYWYRQLPEEGLKFMVYLQKENIIDESGMPKERFSAEFPKEGPSILRIQQVVRGDSAAYFCASSPRGIQETQYFGPGTRLLVL.

The DNA for the CDR3 is TGTGCCAGCAGCTTTATGGCAGGACAGGGCACGTCTGAGACCCAGTACTTC. It codes for CASSFMAGQGTSETQYF. This chain links TRBV11-2 with TRBJ2-5, with 8 bases that match TRBD1. Germline V CDR1 and CDR2: SGHAT, FQNNGV. Trimming cost V 3 bases and J 5 bases; bases outside gene matches: 14. This CDR3 has 17 amino acids.

The V gene is TRBV10-3, the J gene TRBJ1-2; no reliable D call. V shed 1 base and J shed 6 bases, with 15 bases lying between them. CDR1 is ENHRY and CDR2 is SYGVKD in the germline V gene. The CDR3 runs 15 residues. The CDR3 DNA reads TGTGCCATCAGTGAGTATAATCCACCCGCAGATGGCTACACCTTC. It encodes CAISEYNPPADGYTF.

The rearrangement joins TRBV19 to TRBJ1-6; the D is unclear. The CDR3 covers 16 residues. Germline CDR1 is LNHDA and CDR2 is SQIVND (reference sequence). Trimming stripped 1 base from V and 0 bases from J, with 7 bases between. CDR3 in DNA: TGTGCCAGTAGTATAGTCACGAGCTCCTATAATTCACCCCTCCACTTT. Translating it yields CASSIVTSSYNSPLHF.

This clone appeared once. The gene calls are TRBV9 and TRBJ2-3, with 13 nucleotides matching TRBD2. Germline CDR1 and CDR2: SGDLS and YYNGEE. V lost 3 bases, J lost 2 bases, and 3 bases stayed unmatched. The CDR3 is 16 residues long. CDR3 nucleotides: TGTGCCAGCAGCGGTACTAGCGGGAGGGTCACAGATACGCAGTATTTT. It encodes CASSGTSGRVTDTQYF.

V usage is TRBV5-6 and J usage is TRBJ1-2, with D perhaps TRBD1 (6 bases). This CDR3 has 15 residues. In germline, CDR1 is SGHDT, CDR2 YYEEEE. The V end lost 1 base, the J end lost 4 bases, and 14 bases lay between the germline ends. The CDR3 protein is CASSLSWGRSYGYTF. The CDR3 nucleotides read TGTGCCAGCAGCTTGAGTTGGGGGCGCTCCTATGGCTACACCTTC. Full variable domain (outside the CDR3, taken from reference TRBV5-6 and TRBJ1-2): DAGVTQSPTHLIKTRGQQVTLRCSPKSGHDTVSWYQQALGQGPQFIFQYYEEEERQRGNFPDRFSGHQFPNYSSELNVNALLLGDSALYLCASSLSWGRSYGYTFGSGTRLTVV.

The chain carries TRBV20-1 and TRBJ1-2; D remains unclear. V lost 3 bases and J 6 bases, leaving 11 bases between the germline ends. The CDR3 has 12 amino acids. Germline V gene data show CDR1 as DFQATT and CDR2 as SNEGSKA (reference sequence). The CDR3 coding sequence is TGCAGTGCTAGTTCGGATCGGGATGGCTACACCTTC. It is translated as CSASSDRDGYTF.

V and J are TRBV10-3 and TRBJ2-1, with D possibly TRBD2 on 6 matching bases. Germline assignment: CDR1 ENHRY and CDR2 SYGVKD. Trimming cost V 2 bases and J 8 bases, with 16 bases left between them. This CDR3 comprises 15 residues. CDR3 in amino acids: CAISEPTMGGDEQFF. The CDR3 DNA reads as TGTGCCATCAGTGAGCCCACGATGGGGGGAGATGAGCAGTTCTTC.

The rearrangement links TRBV2 to TRBJ2-3; TRBD1 is a possible D gene (6 bases). Trimming stripped 4 bases from V and 4 bases from J, with 9 bases between. The CDR3 is 13 amino acids. Germline V gene lookup returns CDR1 SNHLY and CDR2 FYNNEI. In DNA, the CDR3 is TGTGCCAGCAGTGTCAGGGGTTCAGATACGCAGTATTTT. This translates into CASSVRGSDTQYF.

The CDR3 loop is CASSVRVGYGYTF. CDR3 sequence (DNA): TGTGCCAGCAGTGTGAGGGTCGGGTATGGCTACACCTTC. This sequence joins TRBV2 and TRBJ1-2, with D unclear. Germline-derived CDR1 and CDR2 are SNHLY and FYNNEI. Trimming pared 4 bases from V and 5 bases from J, leaving 11 bases between. CDR3 length: 13 residues.

The V and J genes are TRBV6-5 and TRBJ1-6, with 9 nucleotides matching TRBD1. This CDR3 is built from 14 residues. With 6 bases clipped from V and 7 bases from J, the junction kept 4 bases outside the gene matches. Germline V gene lookup returns CDR1 MNHEY and CDR2 SVGAGI. In DNA, the CDR3 is TGTGCCAGCAGAGGACAGGGGAACAATTCACCCCTCCACTTT. Its protein product is CASRGQGNNSPLHF.

The chain employs TRBV30 and TRBJ2-7, with a weak D call TRBD2 (6 bases). V gave up 4 bases and J gave up 0 bases, with 7 bases separating them. CDR3 length: 12 residues. Per the germline V gene, CDR1 is GTSNPN and CDR2 is SVGIG (reference sequence). CDR3 region: CAWTGLSYEQYF. The CDR3 region has the DNA TGTGCCTGGACGGGACTCTCCTACGAGCAGTACTTC.

This chain links TRBV7-9 with TRBJ1-4, with D unclear. CDR3 length: 14 residues. V lost 6 bases, J lost 4 bases, and 12 bases lay in between. Germline V CDR1 and CDR2: SEHNR, FQNEAQ (reference sequence). Here the CDR3 DNA reads TGTGCCAGCAGGGGAGCGACGCTTAATGAAAAACTGTTTTTT. This encodes CASRGATLNEKLFF.

J is TRBJ1-1 and V is TRBV29-1; 7 bases match TRBD1. Germline V gives CDR1 SQVTM, CDR2 ANQGSEA. The CDR3 is 12 amino acids. The junction had 4 bases not matched to a gene; V was cut back by 4 bases and J by 5 bases. The CDR3 spells CSVGGQETEAFF. The CDR3 nucleotides are TGCAGCGTTGGCGGACAGGAGACTGAAGCTTTCTTT.

The V and J genes are TRBV12-5 and TRBJ1-1; the D is unclear. Germline CDR1 LGHNT, CDR2 FRNRAP. The CDR3 consists of 15 residues. The V and J ends lost 7 bases and 3 bases respectively, with 18 bases between them. For the CDR3, the DNA is TGTGCTAGTGATTCCGGTCCCATCCTATACACTGAAGCTTTCTTT. Its protein is CASDSGPILYTEAFF.

This clone was observed once. For the CDR3, the DNA is TGTGCCAGCAGCGAAAGACAGGGTACTTACAATGAGCAGTTCTTC. It is translated as CASSERQGTYNEQFF. The J gene is TRBJ2-1, the V gene TRBV11-3; TRBD1 matches at 7 bases. Germline V gene lookup returns CDR1 SGHNT and CDR2 YENEEA. J lost 4 bases, V lost 5 bases, and 8 bases had no gene match. The CDR3 loop spans 15 amino acids.

This rearrangement joins TRBV11-2 to TRBJ1-1; the match to TRBD1 covers 9 bases. In germline, CDR1 is SGHAT, CDR2 FQNNGV. The CDR3 extends over 15 amino acids. Losses at the gene ends were 3 bases for V and 5 bases for J; bases not matched to a gene: 7. The CDR3 loop reads CASSFSRTGATEAFF. As DNA, the CDR3 is TGTGCCAGCAGCTTTAGCCGGACAGGGGCAACTGAAGCTTTCTTT.

This clone was counted only a few times. V is TRBV27 and J is TRBJ1-5; 8 nucleotides line up with TRBD1. Per germline, CDR1 MNHEY and CDR2 SMNVEV (reference sequence). The ends lost 9 bases at V and 1 base at J; junction bases unmatched: 2. The CDR3 totals 13 residues. The CDR3 DNA follows: TGTGCCAGTGGACAGGGAAGCAATCAGCCCCAGCATTTT. It codes for CASGQGSNQPQHF.

V and J are TRBV9 and TRBJ1-4; perhaps TRBD1 as D (5 bases). The CDR3 length is 17 residues. V was cut by 0 bases and J by 2 bases, with 14 bases left in between. Germline CDR1 and CDR2: SGDLS and YYNGEE. The CDR3 nucleotides are TGTGCCAGCAGCGTAGACCCCCCCGGGGGTACTAATGAAAAACTGTTTTTT. Translated, it gives CASSVDPPGGTNEKLFF.

The CDR3 coding sequence is TGTGCCAGCTCACCAAATGGACAGGGGACCTATGGCTACACCTTC. It encodes CASSPNGQGTYGYTF. V and J are TRBV18 and TRBJ1-2; 9 nucleotides line up with TRBD1. Germline CDR1 KGHSH, CDR2 LQKENI. V lost 2 bases, J lost 4 bases, and 5 bases stayed unmatched. The CDR3 is 15 amino acids.